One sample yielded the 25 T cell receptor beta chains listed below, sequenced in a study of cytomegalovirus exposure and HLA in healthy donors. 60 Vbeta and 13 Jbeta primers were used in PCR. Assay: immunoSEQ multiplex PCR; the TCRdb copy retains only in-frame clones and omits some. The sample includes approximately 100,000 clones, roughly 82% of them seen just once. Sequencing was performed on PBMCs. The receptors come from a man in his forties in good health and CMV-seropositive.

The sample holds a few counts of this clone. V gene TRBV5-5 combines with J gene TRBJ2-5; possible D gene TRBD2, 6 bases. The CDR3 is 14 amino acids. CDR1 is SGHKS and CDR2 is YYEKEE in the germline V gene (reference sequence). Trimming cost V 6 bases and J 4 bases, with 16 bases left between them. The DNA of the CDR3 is TGTGCCAGCATCCCTGACTTGGAGGGAGAGACCCAGTACTTC. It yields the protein CASIPDLEGETQYF.

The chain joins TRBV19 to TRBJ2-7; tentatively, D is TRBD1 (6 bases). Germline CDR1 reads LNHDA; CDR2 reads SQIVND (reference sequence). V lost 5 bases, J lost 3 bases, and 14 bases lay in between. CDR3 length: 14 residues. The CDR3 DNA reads TGTGCCAGTAGTCTGTCCCGGGACAACTACGAGCAGTACTTC. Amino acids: CASSLSRDNYEQYF.

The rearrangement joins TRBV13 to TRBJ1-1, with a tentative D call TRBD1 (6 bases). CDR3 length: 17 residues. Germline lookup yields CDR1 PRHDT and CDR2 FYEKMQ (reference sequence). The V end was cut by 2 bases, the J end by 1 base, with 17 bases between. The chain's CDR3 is CASSLLVVGGQNTEAFF. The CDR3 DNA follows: TGTGCCAGCAGCTTATTAGTAGTAGGGGGTCAGAACACTGAAGCTTTCTTT.

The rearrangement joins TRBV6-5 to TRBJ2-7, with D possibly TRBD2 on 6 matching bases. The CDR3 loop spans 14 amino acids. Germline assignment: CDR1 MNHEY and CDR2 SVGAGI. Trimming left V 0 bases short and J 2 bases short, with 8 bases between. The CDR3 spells CASSYSEGTYEQYF. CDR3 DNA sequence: TGTGCCAGCAGTTACTCGGAGGGTACCTACGAGCAGTACTTC.

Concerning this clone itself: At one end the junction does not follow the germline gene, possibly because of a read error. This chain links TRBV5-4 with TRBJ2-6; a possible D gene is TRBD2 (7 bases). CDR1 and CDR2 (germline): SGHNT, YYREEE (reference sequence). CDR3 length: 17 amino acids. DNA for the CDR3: TGTGCCAGCAGCTTGGTAGGGGACCGTGGGGGGGCCAACGGCCTGACTTTC. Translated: CASSLVGDRGGANGLTF.

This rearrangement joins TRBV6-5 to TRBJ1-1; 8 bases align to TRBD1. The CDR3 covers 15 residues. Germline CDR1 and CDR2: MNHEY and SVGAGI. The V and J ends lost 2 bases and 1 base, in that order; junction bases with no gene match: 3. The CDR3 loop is CASSYNDRGNTEAFF. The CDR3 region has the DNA TGTGCCAGCAGTTACAACGACAGGGGGAACACTGAAGCTTTCTTT.

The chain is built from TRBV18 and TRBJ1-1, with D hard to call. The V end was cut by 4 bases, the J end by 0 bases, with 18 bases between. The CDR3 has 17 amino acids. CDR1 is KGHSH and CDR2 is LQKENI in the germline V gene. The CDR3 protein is CASSLREPGLMNTEAFF. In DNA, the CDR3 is TGTGCCAGCTCACTCCGGGAACCGGGTCTCATGAACACTGAAGCTTTCTTT.

CDR3 sequence reads: CASSLAQGDEKLFF. CDR3 nucleotides: TGTGCCAGCAGTTTAGCTCAGGGTGATGAAAAACTGTTTTTT. The chain combines TRBV28 with TRBJ1-4, with a possible D match to TRBD1 (5 bases). Trimming stripped 2 bases from V and 6 bases from J, with 10 bases between. The CDR3 spans 14 residues. Germline loops: CDR1 MDHEN, CDR2 SYDVKM.

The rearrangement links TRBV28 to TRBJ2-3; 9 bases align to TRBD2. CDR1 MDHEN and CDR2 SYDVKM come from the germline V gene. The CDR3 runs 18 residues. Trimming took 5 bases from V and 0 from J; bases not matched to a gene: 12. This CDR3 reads CASSPRSSGGPSTDTQYF. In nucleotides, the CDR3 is TGTGCCAGCAGTCCGCGAAGTAGCGGGGGCCCTAGCACAGATACGCAGTATTTT. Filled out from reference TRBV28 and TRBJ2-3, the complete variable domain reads DVKVTQSSRYLVKRTGEKVFLECVQDMDHENMFWYRQDPGLGLRLIYFSYDVKMKEKGDIPEGYSVSREKKERFSLILESASTNQTSMYLCASSPRSSGGPSTDTQYFGPGTRLTVL.

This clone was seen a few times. The CDR3 region is CASYGGSGYTF. The CDR3 DNA reads TGTGCATCCTACGGGGGGTCGGGCTACACCTTC. The chain uses TRBV19 and TRBJ1-2, with D possibly being TRBD1 (5 bases). The CDR3 runs to 11 residues. Germline loops: CDR1 LNHDA, CDR2 SQIVND (reference sequence).

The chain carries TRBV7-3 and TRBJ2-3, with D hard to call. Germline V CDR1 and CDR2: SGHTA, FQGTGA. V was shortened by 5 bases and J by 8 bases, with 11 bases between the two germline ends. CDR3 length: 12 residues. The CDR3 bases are TGTGCCAGCAGCCTCGACACTTCTACGCAGTATTTT. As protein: CASSLDTSTQYF.

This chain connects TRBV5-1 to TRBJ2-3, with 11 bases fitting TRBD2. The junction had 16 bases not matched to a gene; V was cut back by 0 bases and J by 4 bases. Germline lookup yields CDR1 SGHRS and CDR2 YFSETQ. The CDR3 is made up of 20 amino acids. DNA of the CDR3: TGCGCCAGCAGCTTGGTCGGACTAGCGGGTTGGGGAAGTGGCGCAGATACGCAGTATTTT. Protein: CASSLVGLAGWGSGADTQYF.

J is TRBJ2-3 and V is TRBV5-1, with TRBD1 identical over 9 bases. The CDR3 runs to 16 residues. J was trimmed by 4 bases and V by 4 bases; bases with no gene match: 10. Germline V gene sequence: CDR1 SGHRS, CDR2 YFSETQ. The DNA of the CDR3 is TGCGCCAGCAGCACCAGCACAGGGGGCGCGCCAGATACGCAGTATTTT. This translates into CASSTSTGGAPDTQYF.

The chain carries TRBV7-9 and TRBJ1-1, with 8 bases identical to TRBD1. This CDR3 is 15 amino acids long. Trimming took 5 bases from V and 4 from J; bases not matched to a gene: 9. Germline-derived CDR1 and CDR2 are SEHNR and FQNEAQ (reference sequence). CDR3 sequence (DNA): TGTGCCAGCAGCGGGTCGGGACAGGAGGGCACTGAAGCTTTCTTT. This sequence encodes CASSGSGQEGTEAFF.

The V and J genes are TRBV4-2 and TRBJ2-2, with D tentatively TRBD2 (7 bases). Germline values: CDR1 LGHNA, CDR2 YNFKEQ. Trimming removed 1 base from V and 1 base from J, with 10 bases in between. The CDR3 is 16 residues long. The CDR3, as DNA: TGTGCCAGCAGCCAAGCGGGGGGCCGGAACACCGGGGAGCTGTTTTTT. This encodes CASSQAGGRNTGELFF.

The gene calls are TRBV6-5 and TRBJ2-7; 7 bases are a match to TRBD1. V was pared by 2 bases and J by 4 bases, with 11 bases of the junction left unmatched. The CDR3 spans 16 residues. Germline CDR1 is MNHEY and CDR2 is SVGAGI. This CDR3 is CASSYTGQAALYEQYF. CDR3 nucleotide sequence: TGTGCCAGCAGTTACACAGGACAGGCGGCATTATACGAGCAGTACTTC.

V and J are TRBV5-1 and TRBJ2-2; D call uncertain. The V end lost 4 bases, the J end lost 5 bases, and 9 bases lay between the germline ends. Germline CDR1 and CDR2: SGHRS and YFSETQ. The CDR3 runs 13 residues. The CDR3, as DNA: TGCGCCAGCAGCCAGCCGCGGACCGGGGAGCTGTTTTTT. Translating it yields CASSQPRTGELFF.

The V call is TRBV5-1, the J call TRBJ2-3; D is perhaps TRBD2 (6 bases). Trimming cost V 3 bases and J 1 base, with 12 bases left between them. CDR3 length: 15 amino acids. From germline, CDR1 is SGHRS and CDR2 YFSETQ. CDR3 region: CASSWAGTGTDTQYF. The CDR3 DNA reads TGCGCCAGCAGCTGGGCAGGGACTGGCACAGATACGCAGTATTTT.

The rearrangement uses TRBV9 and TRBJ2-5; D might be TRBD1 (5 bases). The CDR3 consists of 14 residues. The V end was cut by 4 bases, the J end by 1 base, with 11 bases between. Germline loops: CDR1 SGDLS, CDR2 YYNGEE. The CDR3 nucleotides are TGTGCCAGCAGCATGCGACAGACCCAAGAGACCCAGTACTTC. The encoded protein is CASSMRQTQETQYF.

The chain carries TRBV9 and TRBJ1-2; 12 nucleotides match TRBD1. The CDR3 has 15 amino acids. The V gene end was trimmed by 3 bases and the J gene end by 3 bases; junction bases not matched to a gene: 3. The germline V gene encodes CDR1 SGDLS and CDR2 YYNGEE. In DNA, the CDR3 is TGTGCCAGCAGCGGGGGGACAGGGGGCTACTATGGCTACACCTTC. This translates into CASSGGTGGYYGYTF.

The CDR3 DNA follows: TGTGCCAGCAGTCCAGCGGGGGACACAGATACGCAGTATTTT. The encoded protein is CASSPAGDTDTQYF. This rearrangement joins TRBV9 to TRBJ2-3; 8 nucleotides match TRBD2. Trimming removed 5 bases from V and 2 bases from J; junction bases left unmatched: 4. The CDR3 is 14 residues long. Germline CDR1 and CDR2: SGDLS and YYNGEE. Supplemented by reference TRBV9 and TRBJ2-3, the full variable domain reads DSGVTQTPKHLITATGQRVTLRCSPRSGDLSVYWYQQSLDQGLQFLIQYYNGEERAKGNILERFSAQQFPDLHSELNLSSLELGDSALYFCASSPAGDTDTQYFGPGTRLTVL.

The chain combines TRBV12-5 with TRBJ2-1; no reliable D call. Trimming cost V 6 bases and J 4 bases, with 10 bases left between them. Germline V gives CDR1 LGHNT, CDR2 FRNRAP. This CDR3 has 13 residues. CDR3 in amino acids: CASGHDTYNEQFF. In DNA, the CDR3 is TGTGCTAGTGGCCACGACACATACAATGAGCAGTTCTTC.

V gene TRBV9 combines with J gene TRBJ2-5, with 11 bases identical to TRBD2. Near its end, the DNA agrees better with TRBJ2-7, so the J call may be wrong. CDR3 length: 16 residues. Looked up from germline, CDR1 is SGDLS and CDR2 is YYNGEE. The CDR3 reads CASGGSSGGPPYEQYF. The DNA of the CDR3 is TGTGCCAGCGGGGGCTCTAGCGGGGGGCCCCCCTACGAGCAGTACTTC.

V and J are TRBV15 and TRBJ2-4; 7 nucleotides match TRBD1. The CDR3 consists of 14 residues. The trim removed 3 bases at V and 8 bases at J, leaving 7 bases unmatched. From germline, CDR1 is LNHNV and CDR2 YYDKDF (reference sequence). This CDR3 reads CATSRLTGMYIQYF. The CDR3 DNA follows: TGTGCCACCAGCAGGTTGACAGGGATGTACATTCAGTACTTC.

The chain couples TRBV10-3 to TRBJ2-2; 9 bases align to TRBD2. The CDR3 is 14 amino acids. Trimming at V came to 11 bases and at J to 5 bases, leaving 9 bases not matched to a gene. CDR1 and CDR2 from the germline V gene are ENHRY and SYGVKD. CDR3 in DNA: TGTGCCGTCAAATCTAGCGGGGCAACCGGGGAGCTGTTTTTT. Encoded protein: CAVKSSGATGELFF.